The 16 T cell receptor beta chains in this list originate from one sample, sequenced in a study of blood T cell repertoires in COVID-19. Produced via immunoSEQ multiplex PCR; TCRdb's table is partial and in-frame only. The repertoire has some 200,000 clones, about 85% of them found once; the top ten carry roughly 12%. Sequenced sample: peripheral blood. These receptors were obtained from a young woman who had recovered from COVID-19.

This chain connects TRBV19 to TRBJ1-2; 9 nucleotides align to TRBD1. Per the germline V gene, CDR1 is LNHDA and CDR2 is SQIVND (reference sequence). This CDR3 has 12 amino acids. V dropped 6 bases and J dropped 8; count of bases not matched to a gene: 4. The CDR3 is CASSTGGGGYTF. The CDR3 nucleotides read TGTGCCAGTAGCACAGGGGGCGGCGGCTACACCTTC.

The V call is TRBV23-1, the J call TRBJ1-6, with 9 bases matching TRBD1. TRBV23-1 is an open reading frame, and its role is uncertain. CDR3 size: 17 residues. Trimming took 4 bases from V and 9 from J; bases not matched to a gene: 13. CDR3 DNA sequence: TGCGCCAGCAGTCGGGTGGTAAAGGGACAGGGAGGTTCACCCCTCCACTTT. This gives the protein CASSRVVKGQGGSPLHF.

In the case of this clone: Other DNA sequences in the same sample also yield this CDR3. J is TRBJ2-3 and V is TRBV30, with 8 bases matching TRBD2. The CDR3 consists of 14 residues. The germline CDR1 and CDR2 sequences are GTSNPN and SVGIG (reference sequence). Trimming at V came to 2 bases and at J to 0 bases, leaving 1 base not matched to a gene. CDR3 bases: TGTGCCTGGAGTCTAGCGGGTAGCACAGATACGCAGTATTTT. Protein: CAWSLAGSTDTQYF.

J is TRBJ2-2 and V is TRBV13, with TRBD2 identical over 7 bases. Germline lookup yields CDR1 PRHDT and CDR2 FYEKMQ (reference sequence). Trimming took 5 bases from V and 0 from J; bases not matched to a gene: 12. CDR3 size: 18 residues. CDR3 protein: CASSPTGLAVPNTGELFF. CDR3 in DNA: TGTGCCAGCAGCCCCACCGGTCTAGCGGTCCCGAACACCGGGGAGCTGTTTTTT.

V usage is TRBV9 and J usage is TRBJ1-1, with TRBD1 matching 9 bases. The junction had 6 bases not matched to a gene; V was cut back by 2 bases and J by 4 bases. Germline V gene sequence: CDR1 SGDLS, CDR2 YYNGEE. The CDR3 spans 15 residues. For the CDR3, the DNA is TGTGCCAGCAGCGTTTACAGGGGGCAGGCCACTGAAGCTTTCTTT. This codes for CASSVYRGQATEAFF.

The chain couples TRBV9 to TRBJ2-1; 11 nucleotides match TRBD2. The V and J ends lost 1 base and 10 bases, in that order; junction bases with no gene match: 4. This CDR3 has 14 residues. Germline CDR1 reads SGDLS; CDR2 reads YYNGEE. CDR3 loop: CASSVTSGSLEQFF. As DNA, the CDR3 is TGTGCCAGCAGCGTAACTAGCGGGAGTTTAGAGCAGTTCTTC.

This chain links TRBV5-6 with TRBJ1-1; no reliable D call. The CDR3 contains 13 residues. Germline CDR1 SGHDT, CDR2 YYEEEE. The ends were cut back, 4 bases at V and 8 bases at J, with 15 bases in the middle. The CDR3 spells CASSPVEGYEAFF. CDR3 nucleotide sequence: TGTGCCAGCAGCCCGGTTGAGGGTTACGAAGCTTTCTTT.

The chain combines TRBV28 with TRBJ1-2, with 9 bases lining up with TRBD1. The CDR3 runs 15 residues. Germline CDR1 MDHEN, CDR2 SYDVKM. Unmatched junction bases numbered 11, after V lost 8 bases and J lost 4 bases. CDR3 sequence reads: CASFQPGQGLYGYTF. For the CDR3, the DNA is TGTGCCAGCTTTCAACCGGGACAGGGCCTCTATGGCTACACCTTC.

The chain recombines TRBV30 with TRBJ1-4; D remains unclear. The CDR3 has 16 residues. V was cut by 0 bases and J by 0 bases, with 11 bases left in between. The germline V gene has CDR1 GTSNPN and CDR2 SVGIG (reference sequence). CDR3 sequence (DNA): TGTGCCTGGAGTGTATCTCAGGTGGCAACTAATGAAAAACTGTTTTTT. The encoded protein is CAWSVSQVATNEKLFF.

The chain links TRBV6-1 to TRBJ1-1; D gene uncertain. Germline CDR1 and CDR2: MNHNS and SASEGT. V was cut by 1 base and J by 4 bases, with 19 bases left in between. This CDR3 has 17 residues. This CDR3 is CASSEGSSLSQRTEAFF. CDR3 bases: TGTGCCAGCAGTGAAGGTTCTAGTTTGAGTCAGCGCACTGAAGCTTTCTTT.

The chain couples TRBV10-3 to TRBJ2-3, with a weak D call TRBD1 (5 bases). CDR3 size: 14 residues. The germline V gene encodes CDR1 ENHRY and CDR2 SYGVKD. The germline V and J ends were trimmed by 9 bases and 2 bases, with 15 bases remaining between them. The CDR3 region has the DNA TGTGCCATACAAATCAGGGCGGACACAGATACGCAGTATTTT. Its translation is CAIQIRADTDTQYF.

The chain uses TRBV28 and TRBJ1-1, with a possible D match to TRBD1 (6 bases). Germline lookup yields CDR1 MDHEN and CDR2 SYDVKM. The CDR3 runs 18 residues. V was pared by 2 bases and J by 5 bases, with 24 bases between. CDR3 protein: CASSLGPGAGREGTEAFF. The CDR3 DNA reads TGTGCCAGCAGTTTAGGGCCAGGGGCAGGGAGGGAAGGGACTGAAGCTTTCTTT.

J is TRBJ1-5 and V is TRBV19; no clear D. The V gene's germline CDR1 is LNHDA and CDR2 SQIVND (reference sequence). The CDR3 spans 13 residues. V was trimmed by 9 bases and J by 7 bases, leaving 16 bases between them. CDR3 coding DNA: TGTGCCAGCAAAAAGACGAGACAACAGCCCCAGCATTTT. It codes for CASKKTRQQPQHF.

This clone was recorded once. The V gene is TRBV5-3, the J gene TRBJ2-7, with 7 bases lining up with TRBD2. TRBV5-3 qualifies as an ORF whose function is uncertain. The CDR3 covers 15 residues. V gave up 1 base and J gave up 7 bases; unmatched junction bases: 11. Written as DNA, the CDR3 is TGTGCCAGAAGCTTGAGCGGGAATATGTCGGGGGAGCAGTACTTC. Protein product: CARSLSGNMSGEQYF.

V gene TRBV9 combines with J gene TRBJ2-3; TRBD2 aligns across 7 bases. The V segment lost 3 bases and the J segment 2 bases; nucleotides outside the gene matches: 6. CDR1 and CDR2 (germline): SGDLS, YYNGEE. The CDR3 extends over 15 amino acids. As DNA, the CDR3 is TGTGCCAGCAGCGCCAGCGGGATGCTCACAGATACGCAGTATTTT. Amino acid sequence: CASSASGMLTDTQYF.

This clone was recorded once. CDR3 loop: CASSLSAGANNEQFF. The CDR3 DNA is TGTGCCAGCAGTTTATCGGCGGGAGCGAATAATGAGCAGTTCTTC. The chain combines TRBV27 with TRBJ2-1; 7 bases map to TRBD2. The V segment lost 0 bases and the J segment 7 bases; nucleotides outside the gene matches: 6. The CDR3 sequence is 15 residues long. Germline V gene lookup returns CDR1 MNHEY and CDR2 SMNVEV (reference sequence).